Reported below is one TCR beta chain. The data derive from a study of blood T cell repertoires in COVID-19. Some clones are missing from TCRdb's copy, which holds only in-frame ones; the method was immunoSEQ multiplex PCR. Altogether 250,000 to 350,000 clones are present, roughly 90% being singletons, with the ten largest covering 3.5% to 4.5%. CDR3 length: 15 amino acids. The trim removed 8 bases at V and 6 bases at J, leaving 9 bases unmatched. Germline loops: CDR1 LGHDT, CDR2 YNNKEL (reference sequence). The rearrangement joins TRBV3-1 (or the pseudogene TRBV3-2) to TRBJ2-1; TRBD2 matches 11 bases. The receptor was isolated from a woman aged 50 to 60 with active or convalescent COVID-19. The sample consisted of peripheral blood. CDR3 sequence reads: CASGVLAGVFNEQFF. DNA of the CDR3: TGTGCCAGCGGGGTACTAGCGGGAGTTTTCAATGAGCAGTTCTTC.